This TCR beta chain emerged from a study of T cell changes during pregnancy in multiple sclerosis. The data were produced by immunoSEQ multiplex PCR, yet TCRdb's version contains in-frame clones alone and is incomplete. This table holds some 27,000 clones, about 92% found once. With 7 bases clipped from V and 8 bases from J, the junction kept 8 bases outside the gene matches. Germline V gene sequence: CDR1 LNHDA, CDR2 SQIVND (reference sequence). The CDR3 loop spans 14 amino acids. This TCR was sampled from a female donor with multiple sclerosis, enrolled in a pregnancy study. The V gene is TRBV19, the J gene TRBJ1-6, with TRBD1 matching 7 bases. Source: CD4+ T cells from peripheral blood mononuclear cells, taken after pregnancy. Written as DNA, the CDR3 is TGTGCCAGTAAAATAACGCAGGGGGATTCACCCCTCCACTTT. Protein product: CASKITQGDSPLHF.